This TCR beta chain was sequenced for a study of Ad26.COV2.S vaccination and SARS-CoV-2 variants. Across the whole study: Each vaccinee took Ad26.COV2.S intramuscularly, once or twice 56 days apart. Study observations and caveats: Recipients of vaccine and of placebo showed similar breadth of their non-spike TCR repertoires.

The V and J ends lost 0 bases and 3 bases respectively, with 9 bases between them. Germline V CDR1 and CDR2: SGHDN, FVKESK. CDR3 length: 14 amino acids. On this clone itself: Its antigen is currently unknown.

Treatment specified: about 20 received Ad26.COV2.S at low or high dose, single or two shots; roughly five received placebo; per-sample allocation not given. At day 63 after the first vaccine or placebo injection, samples were drawn. Assay used: immunoSEQ multiplex PCR; TCRdb lists only in-frame clones, some missing. The sample yields over 400,000 clones, 92% seen once. The sample consisted of peripheral blood, taken in a trial of Ad26.COV2.S vaccine versus placebo. The chain recombines TRBV14 with TRBJ2-7, with a weak D call TRBD2 (5 bases). The clonotype comes from a person aged 18 to 59 who received the Ad26.COV2.S COVID-19 vaccine or a placebo. CDR3 nucleotides: TGTGCCAGCAGCCAAGATCACCGGGGCTACGAGCAGTACTTC. Protein sequence: CASSQDHRGYEQYF.